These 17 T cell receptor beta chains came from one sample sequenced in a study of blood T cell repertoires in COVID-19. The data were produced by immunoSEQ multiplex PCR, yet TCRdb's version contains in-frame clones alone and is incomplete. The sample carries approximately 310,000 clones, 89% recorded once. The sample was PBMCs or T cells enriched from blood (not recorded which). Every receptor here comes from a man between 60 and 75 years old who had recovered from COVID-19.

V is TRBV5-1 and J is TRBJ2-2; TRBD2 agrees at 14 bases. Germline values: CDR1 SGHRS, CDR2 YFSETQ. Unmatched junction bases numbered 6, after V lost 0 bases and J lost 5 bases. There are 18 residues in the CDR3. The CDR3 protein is CASSLVGTSGRGTGELFF. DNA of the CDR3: TGCGCCAGCAGCTTGGTAGGGACTAGCGGGAGAGGAACCGGGGAGCTGTTTTTT.

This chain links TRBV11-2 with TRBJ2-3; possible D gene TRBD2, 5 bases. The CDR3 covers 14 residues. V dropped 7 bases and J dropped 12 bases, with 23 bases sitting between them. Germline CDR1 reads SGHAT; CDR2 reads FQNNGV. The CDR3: CASTPWGDRAIQYF. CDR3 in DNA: TGTGCCAGCACCCCATGGGGAGACCGGGCCATACAGTATTTT.

CDR3 sequence: CASRETSGSRHEQYF. Written as DNA, the CDR3 is TGTGCCAGTAGGGAAACTAGCGGGAGCAGACACGAGCAGTACTTC. The chain links TRBV19 to TRBJ2-7; 11 bases agree with TRBD2. Germline V CDR1 and CDR2: LNHDA, SQIVND (reference sequence). CDR3 length equals 15 residues. V shed 6 bases and J 5 bases; nucleotides not matched to a gene: 9. Based on the CDR3 plus reference TRBV19 and TRBJ2-7, the full variable domain is DGGITQSPKYLFRKEGQNVTLSCEQNLNHDAMYWYRQDPGQGLRLIYYSQIVNDFQKGDIAEGYSVSREKKESFPLTVTSAQKNPTAFYLCASRETSGSRHEQYFGPGTRLTVT.

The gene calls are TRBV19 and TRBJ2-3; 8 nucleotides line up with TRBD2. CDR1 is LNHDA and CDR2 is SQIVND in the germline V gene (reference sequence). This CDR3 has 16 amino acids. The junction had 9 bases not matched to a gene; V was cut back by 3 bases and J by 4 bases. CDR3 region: CASSIVRTSIADTQYF. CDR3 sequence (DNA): TGTGCCAGTAGTATTGTCCGGACTAGCATCGCAGATACGCAGTATTTT.

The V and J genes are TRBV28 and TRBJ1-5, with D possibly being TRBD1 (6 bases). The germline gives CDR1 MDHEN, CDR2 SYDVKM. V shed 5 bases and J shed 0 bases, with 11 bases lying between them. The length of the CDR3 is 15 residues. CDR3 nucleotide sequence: TGTGCCAGCAGTCTACGGACAGTTAGCAATCAGCCCCAGCATTTT. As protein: CASSLRTVSNQPQHF.

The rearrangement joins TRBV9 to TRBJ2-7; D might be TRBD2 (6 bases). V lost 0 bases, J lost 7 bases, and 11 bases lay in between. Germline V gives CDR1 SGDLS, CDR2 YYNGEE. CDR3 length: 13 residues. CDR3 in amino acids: CASSVGVSGEQYF. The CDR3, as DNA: TGTGCCAGCAGCGTAGGGGTTAGCGGTGAGCAGTACTTC.

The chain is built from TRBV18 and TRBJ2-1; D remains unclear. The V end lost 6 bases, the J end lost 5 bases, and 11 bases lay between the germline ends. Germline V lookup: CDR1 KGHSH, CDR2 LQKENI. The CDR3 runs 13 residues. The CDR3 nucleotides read TGTGCCAGCTCGCCCCCTACCCACAATGAGCAGTTCTTC. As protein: CASSPPTHNEQFF.

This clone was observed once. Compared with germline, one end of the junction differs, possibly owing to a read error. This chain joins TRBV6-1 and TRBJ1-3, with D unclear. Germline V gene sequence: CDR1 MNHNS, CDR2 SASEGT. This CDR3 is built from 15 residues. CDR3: CASREGFFTGNTIYF. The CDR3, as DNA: TGTGCCAGCAGGGAAGGGTTCTTCACAGGAAACACCATATATTTT.

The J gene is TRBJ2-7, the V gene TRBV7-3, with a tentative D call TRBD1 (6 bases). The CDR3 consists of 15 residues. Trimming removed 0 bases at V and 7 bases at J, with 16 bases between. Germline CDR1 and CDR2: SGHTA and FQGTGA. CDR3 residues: CASSLTPRGEGEQYF. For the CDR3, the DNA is TGTGCCAGCAGCTTAACCCCCAGGGGCGAGGGGGAGCAGTACTTC.

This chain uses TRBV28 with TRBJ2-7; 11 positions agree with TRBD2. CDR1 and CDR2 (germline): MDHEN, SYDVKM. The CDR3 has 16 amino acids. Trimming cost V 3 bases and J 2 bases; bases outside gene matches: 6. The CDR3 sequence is CASSLGGLADTYEQYF. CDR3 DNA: TGTGCCAGCAGTTTGGGGGGACTAGCGGACACCTACGAGCAGTACTTC.

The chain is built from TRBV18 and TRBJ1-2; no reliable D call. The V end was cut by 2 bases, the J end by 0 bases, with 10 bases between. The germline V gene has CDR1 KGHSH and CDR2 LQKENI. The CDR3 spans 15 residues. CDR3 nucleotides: TGTGCCAGCTCACCATTGGAGAAAACTAACTATGGCTACACCTTC. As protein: CASSPLEKTNYGYTF.

CDR3 loop: CASSLLVSRTGAYEQYF. CDR3 bases: TGCGCCAGCAGCTTGCTAGTAAGCCGGACAGGGGCCTACGAGCAGTACTTC. V and J are TRBV5-1 and TRBJ2-7; the match to TRBD1 covers 9 bases. J lost 2 bases, V lost 1 base, and 10 bases had no gene match. Germline V CDR1 and CDR2: SGHRS, YFSETQ. The CDR3 consists of 17 residues.

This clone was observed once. CDR3 nucleotides: TGTGCCGCACCACCCGGGACAGTGAACACCGGGGAGCTGTTTTTT. Translation gives CAAPPGTVNTGELFF. The genes are TRBV11-2 and TRBJ2-2, with 7 bases that match TRBD1. Germline V lookup: CDR1 SGHAT, CDR2 FQNNGV. The V segment lost 11 bases and the J segment 1 base; nucleotides outside the gene matches: 10. The length of the CDR3 is 15 residues.

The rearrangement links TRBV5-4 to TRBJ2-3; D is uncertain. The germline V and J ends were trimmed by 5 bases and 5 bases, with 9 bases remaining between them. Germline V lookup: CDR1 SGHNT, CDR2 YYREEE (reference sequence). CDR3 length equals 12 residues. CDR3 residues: CASSSYRDTQYF. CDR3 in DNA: TGTGCCAGCAGTTCTTATAGAGATACGCAGTATTTT.

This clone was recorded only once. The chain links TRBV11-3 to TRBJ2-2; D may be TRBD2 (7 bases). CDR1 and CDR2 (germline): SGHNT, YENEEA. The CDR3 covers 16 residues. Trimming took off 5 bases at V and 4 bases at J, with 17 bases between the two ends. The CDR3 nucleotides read TGTGCCAGCAGCCAGTGGGGGGGGCTCGGCACCGGGGAGCTGTTTTTT. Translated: CASSQWGGLGTGELFF.

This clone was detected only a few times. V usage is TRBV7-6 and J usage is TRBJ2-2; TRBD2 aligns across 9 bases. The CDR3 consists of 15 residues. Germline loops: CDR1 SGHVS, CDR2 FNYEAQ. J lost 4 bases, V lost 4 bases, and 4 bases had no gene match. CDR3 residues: CASSSLAGSTGELFF. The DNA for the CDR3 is TGTGCCAGCAGCTCGCTAGCGGGAAGCACCGGGGAGCTGTTTTTT.

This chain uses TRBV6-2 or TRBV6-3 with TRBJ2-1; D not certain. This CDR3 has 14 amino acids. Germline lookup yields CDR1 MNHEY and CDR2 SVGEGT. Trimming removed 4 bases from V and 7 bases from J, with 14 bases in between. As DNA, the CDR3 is TGTGCCAGCAGTTGGCCCCCATTTCAGAATGAGCAGTTCTTC. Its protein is CASSWPPFQNEQFF.